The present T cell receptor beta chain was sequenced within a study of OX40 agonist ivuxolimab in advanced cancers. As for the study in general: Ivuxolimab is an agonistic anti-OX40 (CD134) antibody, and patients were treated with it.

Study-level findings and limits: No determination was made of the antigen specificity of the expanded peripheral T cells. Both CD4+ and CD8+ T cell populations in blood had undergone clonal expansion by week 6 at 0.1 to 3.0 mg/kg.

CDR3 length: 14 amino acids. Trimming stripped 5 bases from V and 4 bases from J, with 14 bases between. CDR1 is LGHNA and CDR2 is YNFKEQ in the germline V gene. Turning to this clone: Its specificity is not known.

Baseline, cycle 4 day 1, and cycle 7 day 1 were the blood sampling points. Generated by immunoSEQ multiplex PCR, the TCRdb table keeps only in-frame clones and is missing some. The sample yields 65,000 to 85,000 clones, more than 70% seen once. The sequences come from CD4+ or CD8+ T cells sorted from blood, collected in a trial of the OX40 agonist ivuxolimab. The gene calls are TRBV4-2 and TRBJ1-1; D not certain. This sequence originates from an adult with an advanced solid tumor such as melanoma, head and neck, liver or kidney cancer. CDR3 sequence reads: CASSKEDSGTEAFF. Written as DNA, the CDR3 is TGTGCCAGCAGCAAGGAGGATAGTGGCACTGAAGCTTTCTTT.